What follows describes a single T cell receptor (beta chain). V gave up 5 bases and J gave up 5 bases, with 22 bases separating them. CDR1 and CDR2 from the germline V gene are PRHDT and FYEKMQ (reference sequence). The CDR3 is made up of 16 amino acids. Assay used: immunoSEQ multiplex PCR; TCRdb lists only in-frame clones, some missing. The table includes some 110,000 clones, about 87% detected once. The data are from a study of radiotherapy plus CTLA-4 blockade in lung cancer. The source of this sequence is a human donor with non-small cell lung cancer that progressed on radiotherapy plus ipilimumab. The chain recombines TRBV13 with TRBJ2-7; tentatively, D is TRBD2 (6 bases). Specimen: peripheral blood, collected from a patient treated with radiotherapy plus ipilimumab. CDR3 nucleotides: TGTGCCAGCAGCCCCCTCGGTAGCGGCGTTGTAAACGAGCAGTACTTC. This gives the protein CASSPLGSGVVNEQYF. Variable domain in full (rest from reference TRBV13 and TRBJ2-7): AAGVIQSPRHLIKEKRETATLKCYPIPRHDTVYWYQQGPGQDPQFLISFYEKMQSDKGSIPDRFSAQQFSDYHSELNMSSLELGDSALYFCASSPLGSGVVNEQYFGPGTRLTVT.